This T cell receptor (beta chain) was found in a study of CD8+ T cells in alopecia areata. Study in general: Administration of oral tofacitinib to treated patients was at 5 to 10 mg twice daily. Study outcomes and limitations: Sequencing of scalp samples also captures resident alphabeta T cells of normal skin.

Extracted from the samples, RNA was reverse transcribed into cDNA to serve as the sequencing template. The repertoire was sequenced with immunoSEQ multiplex PCR; TCRdb's copy has only in-frame clones and lacks some. In the table there are several thousand clones, roughly 55% of which are singletons. Germline V gene sequence: CDR1 SEHNR, CDR2 FQNEAQ (reference sequence). The CDR3 is made up of 15 amino acids. Trimming shortened V by 1 base and J by 4 bases, and 11 bases separated the two germline ends. Both peripheral blood and punch biopsies of lesional scalp skin were obtained from patients who had alopecia areata. Concerning this clone: The antigen is unknown.

This rearrangement joins TRBV7-9 to TRBJ1-5, with a possible D match to TRBD1 (5 bases). The clonotype was recovered from a human donor with alopecia areata. This sample comprised skin, obtained at week 0. Here the CDR3 DNA reads TGTGCCAGCAGCTTAGACGCTGGGACTAATCAGCCCCAGCATTTT. It is translated as CASSLDAGTNQPQHF.